The present T cell receptor (beta chain) was sequenced within a study of technical replicates of blood from four donors. V was cut by 2 bases and J by 6 bases, with 17 bases left in between. The germline V gene encodes CDR1 MNHNS and CDR2 SASEGT. This CDR3 has 16 amino acids. Sequencing used immunoSEQ multiplex PCR; TCRdb keeps in-frame clones, though not all of them. The sample includes over 55,000 clones, around 97% of them seen just once. The sample was T cells isolated from PBMCs. The TCR originated in a human donor in good health. The V call is TRBV6-1, the J call TRBJ2-1; the D gene is possibly TRBD1 (5 bases). In DNA form, the CDR3 reads TGTGCCAGCAGTGAATTTTCGGTTGGTGGGGCCAATGAGCAGTTCTTC. Translation gives CASSEFSVGGANEQFF.